This TCR beta chain was obtained from a study of T cells in Graves' hyperthyroidism and ophthalmopathy. For the study at large: Peripheral blood samples were taken at initial diagnosis, prior to any treatment.

Overall study findings and caveats: Among clonotypes expanded in thyroid above 0.001, most were also found in blood. Ophthalmopathy onset followed model prediction by a median about 6.9 months.

Ophthalmopathy patients had Clinical Activity Score at least 3, NOSPECS grade at least 4, duration under 3 months. Germline-derived CDR1 and CDR2 are MNHNS and SASEGT. The CDR3 runs 14 residues. With 8 bases removed from V and 0 bases from J, the gap between germline ends came to 14 bases. Amplification of TCR beta CDR3 regions used RNA as the template. Carried out on the TCR CDR3, a first-round RT-PCR used the HTBI primer set. Each CDR3 protein is one row after TCRdb ran MiXCR on the multiplex PCR reads. This sample carries 550,000 to 700,000 distinct CDR3 sequences, approximately 14% of them seen once, and the ten largest clones take over 3.5%. This clonotype was counted at least ten times. The antigen is unknown.

This clonotype originated in a middle-aged woman with Graves' ophthalmopathy. Material: blood. The rearrangement joins TRBV6-1 to TRBJ2-7; D is tentatively TRBD1 or TRBD2 (5 bases each). CDR3 residues: CASVPGPSSYEQYF. In nucleotides, the CDR3 is TGTGCCAGCGTCCCGGGACCGTCCTCCTACGAGCAGTACTTC.